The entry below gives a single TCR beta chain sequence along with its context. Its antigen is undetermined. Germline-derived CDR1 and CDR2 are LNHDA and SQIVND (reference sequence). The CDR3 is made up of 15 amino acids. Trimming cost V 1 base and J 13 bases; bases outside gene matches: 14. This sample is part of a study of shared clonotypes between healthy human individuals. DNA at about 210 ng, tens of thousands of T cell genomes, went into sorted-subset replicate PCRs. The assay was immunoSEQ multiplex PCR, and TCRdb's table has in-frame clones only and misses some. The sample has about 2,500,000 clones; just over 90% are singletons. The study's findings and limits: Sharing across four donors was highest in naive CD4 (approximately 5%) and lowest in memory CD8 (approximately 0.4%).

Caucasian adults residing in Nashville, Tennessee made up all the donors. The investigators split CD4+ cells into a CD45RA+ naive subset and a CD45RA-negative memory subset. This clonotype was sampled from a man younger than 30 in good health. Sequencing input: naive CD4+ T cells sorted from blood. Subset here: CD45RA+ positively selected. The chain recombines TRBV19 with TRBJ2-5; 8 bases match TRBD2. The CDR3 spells CASSIAPGGALGVYF. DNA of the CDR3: TGTGCCAGTAGTATAGCTCCGGGGGGGGCCCTCGGAGTGTACTTC.